The 9 T cell receptor beta chains listed next were all sequenced from one sample in a study of identical twins. In TCRdb, the 5' RACE reads were re-called with MiXCR into one record per CDR3 protein. The table has 200,000 to 300,000 distinct CDR3 sequences, 6% to 8% seen once. These data were also filed under a second study, of yellow fever vaccine responses in identical twins.

Source material: CD8+ T cells sorted from blood. All receptors derive from a woman younger than 35 in good health.

This chain links TRBV27 with TRBJ1-1, with D uncertain. The CDR3 totals 13 residues. Trimming took off 3 bases at V and 1 base at J, with 6 bases between the two ends. Germline CDR1 and CDR2: MNHEY and SMNVEV (reference sequence). DNA of the CDR3: TGTGCCAGCAGTTTCTGGGAGAACACTGAAGCTTTCTTT. Translation gives CASSFWENTEAFF.

In this sample, this clonotype turned up a few times. The chain couples TRBV13 to TRBJ2-7, with 9 bases aligning to TRBD2. The V gene end was trimmed by 0 bases and the J gene end by 1 base; junction bases not matched to a gene: 10. The CDR3 extends over 18 amino acids. Germline V gene sequence: CDR1 PRHDT, CDR2 FYEKMQ (reference sequence). The CDR3 is CASSLGRGGRELSYEQYF. The CDR3 nucleotides read TGTGCCAGCAGCTTAGGTCGTGGCGGGAGGGAGTTATCCTACGAGCAGTACTTC.

The rearrangement uses TRBV5-1 and TRBJ2-2, with 8 bases matching TRBD1. Losses at the gene ends were 6 bases for V and 1 base for J; bases not matched to a gene: 11. Germline values: CDR1 SGHRS, CDR2 YFSETQ. The CDR3 is 17 residues long. The CDR3 protein is CASTKAATGGNTGELFF. CDR3 coding DNA: TGCGCCAGCACCAAGGCGGCCACAGGGGGGAACACCGGGGAGCTGTTTTTT.

J is TRBJ2-7 and V is TRBV7-9, with no clear D. The CDR3 has 14 residues. V dropped 4 bases and J dropped 6 bases, with 16 bases sitting between them. CDR1 is SEHNR, CDR2 FQNEAQ, per germline (reference sequence). CDR3 residues: CASSSPGESSEQYF. The CDR3 nucleotides read TGTGCCAGCAGCTCTCCTGGCGAGTCGTCCGAGCAGTACTTC.

This clonotype turned up a few times. V gene TRBV2 combines with J gene TRBJ2-1, with D possibly matching TRBD2 (5 bases). CDR1 is SNHLY, CDR2 FYNNEI, per germline. The ends were cut back, 7 bases at V and 1 base at J, with 17 bases in the middle. This CDR3 is 16 amino acids long. As DNA, the CDR3 is TGTGCCAGCACCTCCGGGCCAGCGGCTTCCTACAATGAGCAGTTCTTC. Protein product: CASTSGPAASYNEQFF.

In this sample, this clonotype turned up many times. The chain recombines TRBV28 with TRBJ1-5; D call uncertain. Germline V gene lookup returns CDR1 MDHEN and CDR2 SYDVKM. Trimming pared 10 bases from V and 3 bases from J, leaving 19 bases between. The CDR3 runs 15 residues. CDR3 loop: CATIHPRSVNQPQHF. The DNA for the CDR3 is TGTGCCACCATACACCCGCGTAGCGTCAATCAGCCCCAGCATTTT.

The table lists this clonotype with many counts. The chain is built from TRBV12-3 or TRBV12-4 and TRBJ2-2; TRBD2 might be the D (6 bases). CDR3 length: 16 amino acids. The V and J ends lost 5 bases and 0 bases respectively, with 13 bases between them. CDR3 DNA sequence: TGTGCCAGCAGTCGTAGCGGTTTCGCGAACACCGGGGAGCTGTTTTTT. Translated: CASSRSGFANTGELFF.

The chain recombines TRBV3-1 with TRBJ2-1; TRBD2 matches at 8 bases. Germline CDR1 LGHDT, CDR2 YNNKEL (reference sequence). The CDR3 runs 18 residues. V shed 3 bases and J 8 bases; nucleotides not matched to a gene: 18. The CDR3 is CASSHGPGLELLFHEQFF. The CDR3 coding sequence is TGTGCCAGCAGCCACGGCCCGGGACTAGAGTTACTCTTCCATGAGCAGTTCTTC.

This clonotype was seen a handful of times. V gene TRBV6-1 combines with J gene TRBJ2-5; D perhaps matches TRBD2 (6 bases). The V gene lost 3 bases and the J gene lost 9 bases, with 20 bases spanning the gap. Germline V CDR1 and CDR2: MNHNS, SASEGT. CDR3 length: 15 residues. CDR3 residues: CASSDDDGGWGAQYF. DNA of the CDR3: TGTGCCAGCAGTGATGACGATGGAGGGTGGGGGGCCCAGTACTTC.